This entry lists 12 T cell receptor beta chains sequenced from one sample in a study of blood T cell repertoires in COVID-19. The protocol was immunoSEQ multiplex PCR, while the TCRdb copy is restricted to in-frame clones and leaves out a portion. This sample has hundreds of thousands of clones, with 80% to 90% found just once. Input material: PBMCs or T cells enriched from blood (not recorded which). The receptor source for this set is a man in his forties who had recovered from COVID-19.

The chain joins TRBV7-9 to TRBJ2-7; 7 bases align to TRBD2. CDR1 is SEHNR and CDR2 is FQNEAQ in the germline V gene (reference sequence). V trimming: 4 bases; J trimming: 1 base; junction bases outside the gene matches: 7. CDR3 length: 15 amino acids. CDR3 residues: CASSSNLAVSYEQYF. CDR3 coding DNA: TGTGCCAGCAGCTCCAACCTAGCGGTTTCCTACGAGCAGTACTTC.

The CDR3 spells CASSLGTGTGTYEQYF. Written as DNA, the CDR3 is TGTGCCAGCAGCTTGGGAACCGGGACAGGGACCTACGAGCAGTACTTC. The rearrangement uses TRBV5-4 and TRBJ2-7; TRBD1 matches at 9 bases. This CDR3 has 16 residues. The germline V gene encodes CDR1 SGHNT and CDR2 YYREEE (reference sequence). The junction had 6 bases not matched to a gene; V was cut back by 0 bases and J by 2 bases.

The rearrangement links TRBV7-7 to TRBJ2-1; tentative D call: TRBD1 (5 bases). Trimming removed 1 base from V and 9 bases from J, with 10 bases in between. Germline CDR1 and CDR2: SSHAT and FNYEAQ (reference sequence). The length of the CDR3 is 13 residues. CDR3 DNA: TGTGCCAGCAGCTTAGGGGGCGATGGTGAGCAGTTCTTC. Amino acids: CASSLGGDGEQFF.

The chain employs TRBV27 and TRBJ2-7; no reliable D call. The CDR3 is made up of 15 amino acids. V was trimmed by 8 bases and J by 2 bases, leaving 19 bases between them. Looked up from germline, CDR1 is MNHEY and CDR2 is SMNVEV (reference sequence). This chain's CDR3 is CASRSTGSPPYEQYF. CDR3 sequence (DNA): TGTGCCAGCCGATCGACCGGGTCGCCCCCCTACGAGCAGTACTTC.

This chain joins TRBV6-5 and TRBJ1-6, with TRBD1 matching 9 bases. Germline CDR1 is MNHEY and CDR2 is SVGAGI. The CDR3 has 16 residues. V lost 2 bases and J lost 7; bases outside the gene matches: 6. The CDR3 sequence is CASSYRRTGVNSPLHF. CDR3 DNA sequence: TGTGCCAGCAGTTACCGGCGGACAGGGGTAAATTCACCCCTCCACTTT.

V usage is TRBV28 and J usage is TRBJ1-3; D is ambiguous. The germline V and J ends were trimmed by 7 bases and 4 bases, with 23 bases remaining between them. Germline V gene lookup returns CDR1 MDHEN and CDR2 SYDVKM. The CDR3 has 17 residues. The DNA of the CDR3 is TGTGCCAGCACCCCGGGAGGATCCTCTTTTCTGGGAAACACCATATATTTT. Protein: CASTPGGSSFLGNTIYF.

J is TRBJ2-7 and V is TRBV3-1 (or the pseudogene TRBV3-2), with TRBD2 as a possible D gene (5 bases). This CDR3 is built from 14 residues. Trimming left V 4 bases short and J 2 bases short, with 12 bases between. Germline V gene data show CDR1 as LGHDT and CDR2 as YNNKEL (reference sequence). The DNA for the CDR3 is TGTGCCAGCAGCCGGACGGACGGGACCTACGAGCAGTACTTC. The encoded protein is CASSRTDGTYEQYF.

The chain is built from TRBV6-1 and TRBJ2-7; 7 positions agree with TRBD2. CDR3 size: 14 residues. CDR1 is MNHNS, CDR2 SASEGT, per germline. V was pared by 1 base and J by 6 bases, with 6 bases of the junction left unmatched. The CDR3 protein is CASSEGGSMGEQYF. The CDR3 DNA follows: TGTGCCAGCAGTGAAGGCGGGAGCATGGGCGAGCAGTACTTC.

This chain links TRBV29-1 with TRBJ2-3; possibly TRBD2 for D (5 bases). Germline lookup yields CDR1 SQVTM and CDR2 ANQGSEA. This CDR3 has 12 amino acids. The V end lost 4 bases, the J end lost 6 bases, and 11 bases lay between the germline ends. The CDR3 region has the DNA TGCAGCGTTGGGACTTCGGGGGATACGCAGTATTTT. It encodes CSVGTSGDTQYF.

The chain carries TRBV11-3 and TRBJ2-7; TRBD1 might be the D (6 bases). V lost 5 bases and J lost 0, with 20 bases in between. The CDR3 sequence is 17 residues long. Germline V gene lookup returns CDR1 SGHNT and CDR2 YENEEA. The CDR3 protein is CASSPEQGRKFSYEQYF. CDR3 bases: TGTGCCAGCAGCCCCGAACAGGGCCGAAAATTCTCCTACGAGCAGTACTTC. Complete variable domain (other parts from reference TRBV11-3 and TRBJ2-7): EAGVVQSPRYKIIEKKQPVAFWCNPISGHNTLYWYLQNLGQGPELLIRYENEEAVDDSQLPKDRFSAERLKGVDSTLKIQPAELGDSAVYLCASSPEQGRKFSYEQYFGPGTRLTVT.

This clone was detected once. The same CDR3 also results from other DNA sequences found in this sample. The chain carries TRBV7-3 and TRBJ1-3; 7 positions agree with TRBD1. V lost 5 bases and J lost 4; bases outside the gene matches: 2. Germline CDR1 is SGHTA and CDR2 is FQGTGA. The CDR3 runs to 13 residues. The CDR3 DNA reads TGTGCCAGCAGCCTGGGACAGGGAAACACCATATATTTT. Translation: CASSLGQGNTIYF.

V is TRBV27 and J is TRBJ2-5; no clear D. This CDR3 is 18 amino acids long. V was trimmed by 0 bases and J by 5 bases, leaving 22 bases between them. CDR1 is MNHEY and CDR2 is SMNVEV in the germline V gene (reference sequence). The CDR3 is CASSLSPFGANYGETQYF. CDR3 DNA sequence: TGTGCCAGCAGTTTATCGCCGTTTGGAGCGAATTACGGGGAGACCCAGTACTTC.